These 12 T cell receptor beta chains were sequenced from one sample in a study of blood T cell repertoires in COVID-19. TCRdb keeps only in-frame clones here, not all; method: immunoSEQ multiplex PCR. Among 300,000 to 350,000 clones listed, roughly 88% were seen once. The sequenced sample consisted of peripheral blood. The source of these receptors is a woman aged 25 to 39 with COVID-19, enrolled during active disease.

This clone has more than one count but fewer than ten. The chain combines TRBV10-1 with TRBJ1-4; D might be TRBD1 (6 bases). Germline V gene sequence: CDR1 WNHNN, CDR2 SYGVQD (reference sequence). This CDR3 is built from 16 residues. V lost 3 bases, J lost 8 bases, and 19 bases lay in between. DNA for the CDR3: TGCGCCAGCAGTGACCCGAAAACAGGGAAACAAGAAAAACTGTTTTTT. This translates into CASSDPKTGKQEKLFF.

The gene calls are TRBV6-6 and TRBJ1-3; no clear D. Trimming shortened V by 0 bases and J by 4 bases, and 13 bases separated the two germline ends. Germline-derived CDR1 and CDR2 are MNHNY and SVGAGI (reference sequence). CDR3 length: 16 residues. For the CDR3, the DNA is TGTGCCAGCAGTTACTCTGCCAGTTACGGGGGAAACACCATATATTTT. This sequence encodes CASSYSASYGGNTIYF.

The chain is built from TRBV5-4 and TRBJ2-5; TRBD2 matches at 14 bases. CDR1 and CDR2 (germline): SGHNT, YYREEE (reference sequence). The CDR3 runs to 17 residues. Trimming at V came to 7 bases and at J to 5 bases, leaving 13 bases not matched to a gene. In DNA form, the CDR3 reads TGTGCCAGCCAGACTAGCGGGGGGGCCCGGCCGCCCGAGACCCAGTACTTC. Translating gives CASQTSGGARPPETQYF.

CDR3 loop: CASSLEVSGGSETQYF. The CDR3 DNA sequence: TGTGCCAGCAGCTTGGAGGTTAGCGGGGGTTCGGAGACCCAGTACTTC. This chain links TRBV5-4 with TRBJ2-5; 9 positions agree with TRBD2. CDR1 and CDR2 from the germline V gene are SGHNT and YYREEE (reference sequence). The CDR3 covers 16 residues. V lost 0 bases, J lost 5 bases, and 8 bases stayed unmatched.

The CDR3 region has the DNA TGCGCCAGCAGCACAGCCGGGACAGGGGGAGAGACCCAGTACTTC. Residues: CASSTAGTGGETQYF. J is TRBJ2-5 and V is TRBV5-1, with 11 positions matching TRBD1. Trimming cost V 4 bases and J 4 bases; bases outside gene matches: 6. CDR3 size: 15 residues. Germline values: CDR1 SGHRS, CDR2 YFSETQ.

The rearrangement joins TRBV9 to TRBJ2-1; D perhaps matches TRBD1 (6 bases). V lost 0 bases and J 8 bases, leaving 12 bases between the germline ends. This CDR3 is built from 14 residues. Germline loops: CDR1 SGDLS, CDR2 YYNGEE. CDR3 amino acids: CASSVVSGQHEQFF. For the CDR3, the DNA is TGTGCCAGCAGCGTAGTGTCTGGACAGCATGAGCAGTTCTTC.

V usage is TRBV4-2 and J usage is TRBJ1-2, with TRBD1 identical over 8 bases. Trimming took 0 bases from V and 2 from J; bases not matched to a gene: 8. The CDR3 loop spans 17 amino acids. Germline V gives CDR1 LGHNA, CDR2 YNFKEQ. DNA for the CDR3: TGTGCCAGCAGCCAAGATTCCGGGACAGGTCTCAACTATGGCTACACCTTC. Its protein product is CASSQDSGTGLNYGYTF.

This chain connects TRBV5-4 to TRBJ2-3; 10 bases are a match to TRBD2. Germline CDR1 reads SGHNT; CDR2 reads YYREEE (reference sequence). The CDR3 covers 17 residues. V shed 4 bases and J 1 base; nucleotides not matched to a gene: 9. CDR3 sequence: CASSPSPTSGGTDTQYF. CDR3 nucleotides: TGTGCCAGCAGCCCCTCCCCCACTAGCGGGGGCACAGATACGCAGTATTTT.

The chain links TRBV5-1 to TRBJ1-5; TRBD1 matches at 8 bases. Germline V gene data show CDR1 as SGHRS and CDR2 as YFSETQ. This CDR3 has 15 amino acids. V shed 2 bases and J 5 bases; nucleotides not matched to a gene: 6. The CDR3 loop is CASSFGTGGDQPQHF. The CDR3 DNA reads TGCGCCAGCAGCTTCGGGACAGGTGGCGATCAGCCCCAGCATTTT.

The V call is TRBV5-8, the J call TRBJ1-4; 8 bases are shared with TRBD1. This CDR3 is built from 15 residues. The junction had 7 bases not matched to a gene; V was cut back by 4 bases and J by 5 bases. Germline CDR1 is SGHTS and CDR2 is YDEGEE. Here the CDR3 DNA reads TGTGCCAGCAGCAGACGGACAGGGTGGAATGAAAAACTGTTTTTT. It yields the protein CASSRRTGWNEKLFF.

This chain joins TRBV11-3 and TRBJ1-6; D uncertain. The V end was cut by 0 bases, the J end by 4 bases, with 16 bases between. Germline V gene lookup returns CDR1 SGHNT and CDR2 YENEEA. The CDR3 consists of 18 residues. The chain's CDR3 is CASSLDSPGGLYNSPLHF. The CDR3 DNA follows: TGTGCCAGCAGCTTAGACTCCCCAGGAGGGTTATATAATTCACCCCTCCACTTT.

This chain connects TRBV9 to TRBJ1-4; 8 nucleotides line up with TRBD1. This CDR3 spans 14 amino acids. Germline V gives CDR1 SGDLS, CDR2 YYNGEE. V lost 6 bases, J lost 6 bases, and 7 bases stayed unmatched. The CDR3 spells CASKPRGPDEKLFF. The CDR3 DNA follows: TGTGCCAGCAAACCCAGGGGGCCCGATGAAAAACTGTTTTTT.